This T cell receptor beta chain was retrieved from a study of blood T cell repertoires in COVID-19. Study background: Sites in the United States, Italy and Spain provided acute and convalescent COVID-19 samples. Sources were T cells, B-cell-depleted T cells, or PBMCs; the material itself was cDNA or gDNA.

Germline V gives CDR1 MNHEY, CDR2 SMNVEV (reference sequence). The CDR3 runs 16 residues. Trimming shortened V by 0 bases and J by 2 bases, and 11 bases separated the two germline ends. In the source study's methods: Counts of nucleated cells, estimated from reference gene primer amplification, were obtained. The repertoire was sequenced with immunoSEQ multiplex PCR; TCRdb's copy has only in-frame clones and lacks some. V and J calls plus clone size are reproduced from that table; the DNA served to infer D and trimming. Counted here are about 310,000 clones, 75% to 90% occurring once; the ten biggest clones make up roughly 2.1%.

Material: peripheral blood. The TCR sequence derives from a man between 18 and 35 years old with active or convalescent COVID-19. The rearrangement links TRBV27 to TRBJ2-1; a possible D gene is TRBD2 (5 bases). The CDR3, as DNA: TGTGCCAGCAGTTTATCGATAGCGAAGCCCTACAATGAGCAGTTCTTC. Translated, it gives CASSLSIAKPYNEQFF.